This TCR beta chain was documented in a study of OX40 agonist ivuxolimab in advanced cancers. Study information: Prior checkpoint blockade (anti-PD-1, anti-PD-L1 or anti-CTLA-4) was permitted; over 30% had it.

TCRdb keeps only in-frame clones here, not all; method: immunoSEQ multiplex PCR. Among several thousand clones listed, roughly 90% were seen once. CDR1 SGHKS and CDR2 YYEKEE come from the germline V gene (reference sequence). V lost 2 bases, J lost 0 bases, and 8 bases stayed unmatched. There are 17 residues in the CDR3. Study-wide results and limits: CD4+ T cells averaged fewer expanded clones than CD8+ T cells. With doses of 0.1 to 3.0 mg/kg, CD4+ and CD8+ blood T cells had undergone clonal expansion by week 6.

At cycle 4 day 1, cycle 7 day 1, and baseline, blood was sampled. The sample holds one count of this clone. Antigen specificity is unknown. The material was CD4+ or CD8+ T cells sorted from blood, obtained in a trial of the OX40 agonist ivuxolimab. The rearrangement links TRBV5-5 to TRBJ1-5, with 7 bases lining up with TRBD1. This clonotype originated in an adult with an advanced solid tumor such as melanoma, head and neck, liver or kidney cancer. This CDR3 reads CASSFMDRRNSNQPQHF. The CDR3, as DNA: TGTGCCAGCAGCTTCATGGACAGGCGAAATAGCAATCAGCCCCAGCATTTT.